The 18 T cell receptor beta chains listed next were all sequenced from one sample in a study of OX40 agonist ivuxolimab in advanced cancers. Method: immunoSEQ multiplex PCR; TCRdb's copy keeps in-frame clones and lacks some. The sample contains roughly 69,000 clones, 80% to 95% of which appear only once. This material consisted of CD4+ or CD8+ T cells sorted from blood, taken in a trial of the OX40 agonist ivuxolimab. These receptors came from an adult with an advanced solid tumor such as melanoma, head and neck, liver or kidney cancer.

The J gene is TRBJ1-2, the V gene TRBV6-5; the D is unclear. V was clipped by 0 bases and J by 5 bases, with 16 bases between them. The CDR3 totals 16 residues. The germline V gene has CDR1 MNHEY and CDR2 SVGAGI. DNA for the CDR3: TGTGCCAGCAGTTACTCGACGCTAGGATCACCTTATGGCTACACCTTC. It encodes CASSYSTLGSPYGYTF.

The chain uses TRBV5-6 and TRBJ2-2; TRBD1 matches 8 bases. Germline lookup yields CDR1 SGHDT and CDR2 YYEEEE. V lost 1 base and J lost 5; bases outside the gene matches: 7. The CDR3 is 16 residues long. CDR3 coding DNA: TGTGCCAGCAGCTTGATCCCAGGGGGCTGGACCGGGGAGCTGTTTTTT. Residues: CASSLIPGGWTGELFF.

The CDR3 nucleotides read TGTGCCAGCAGCGCTCAACCCGGGACAGCCTATGGCTACACCTTC. It yields the protein CASSAQPGTAYGYTF. The chain has TRBV9 and TRBJ1-2; TRBD1 aligns across 7 bases. CDR3 length equals 15 residues. V shed 3 bases, J shed 4 bases, and the junction held 9 bases outside the gene matches. Germline CDR1 is SGDLS and CDR2 is YYNGEE.

This clone occurred once. This chain uses TRBV14 with TRBJ1-1, with 11 bases that match TRBD1. Trimming cost V 3 bases and J 4 bases; bases outside gene matches: 4. Germline V gene lookup returns CDR1 SGHDN and CDR2 FVKESK. The CDR3 covers 15 residues. This chain's CDR3 is CASSQTGTGGTEAFF. The CDR3 coding sequence is TGTGCCAGCAGCCAGACCGGGACAGGGGGCACTGAAGCTTTCTTT.

This rearrangement joins TRBV30 to TRBJ1-1; tentatively, D is TRBD1 (5 bases). Trimming removed 0 bases from V and 4 bases from J, with 15 bases in between. This CDR3 has 15 amino acids. Germline values: CDR1 GTSNPN, CDR2 SVGIG (reference sequence). CDR3 in DNA: TGTGCCTGGAGTGTACAGGAGGGGAGGGGCACTGAAGCTTTCTTT. This codes for CAWSVQEGRGTEAFF.

The chain joins TRBV30 to TRBJ2-5; D unresolved. The CDR3 covers 14 residues. V was trimmed by 0 bases and J by 1 base, leaving 9 bases between them. CDR1 and CDR2 (germline): GTSNPN, SVGIG (reference sequence). This CDR3 reads CAWSVRLAQETQYF. The CDR3 DNA reads TGTGCCTGGAGTGTACGACTCGCCCAAGAGACCCAGTACTTC.

The rearrangement joins TRBV7-9 to TRBJ2-6, with 9 bases that match TRBD1. The CDR3 covers 17 residues. CDR1 and CDR2 (germline): SEHNR, FQNEAQ (reference sequence). Losses at the gene ends were 3 bases for V and 1 base for J; bases not matched to a gene: 4. In DNA, the CDR3 is TGTGCCAGCAGCTTTGGGACAGGGTGGTCTGGGGCCAACGTCCTGACTTTC. Amino acid sequence: CASSFGTGWSGANVLTF.

The chain couples TRBV7-8 to TRBJ2-1; perhaps TRBD2 as D (6 bases). The germline V and J ends were trimmed by 5 bases and 10 bases, with 21 bases remaining between them. Germline CDR1 SGHVS, CDR2 FQNEAQ. This CDR3 comprises 15 residues. CDR3 amino acids: CASSAAGLVIREQFF. The CDR3 nucleotides are TGTGCCAGCAGCGCTGCGGGACTCGTGATTCGGGAGCAGTTCTTC.

The count of this clone is one. The rearrangement uses TRBV27 and TRBJ2-7; the D gene is possibly TRBD1 (5 bases). Germline CDR1 reads MNHEY; CDR2 reads SMNVEV (reference sequence). The V and J ends lost 6 bases and 3 bases respectively, with 18 bases between them. The CDR3 length is 15 residues. CDR3 sequence reads: CASSRATGLGYEQYF. DNA of the CDR3: TGTGCCAGCAGCCGAGCCACAGGCCTGGGCTACGAGCAGTACTTC.

The rearrangement links TRBV6-1 to TRBJ2-7, with 9 positions matching TRBD2. Germline CDR1 reads MNHNS; CDR2 reads SASEGT. The length of the CDR3 is 14 residues. V dropped 5 bases and J dropped 5; count of bases not matched to a gene: 7. The CDR3: CASSRLAGMDEQYF. CDR3 coding DNA: TGTGCCAGCAGTCGGCTAGCGGGAATGGACGAGCAGTACTTC.

The V gene is TRBV20-1, the J gene TRBJ1-2; no clear D. Germline CDR1 and CDR2: DFQATT and SNEGSKA (reference sequence). The CDR3 loop spans 10 amino acids. Trimming removed 3 bases at V and 6 bases at J, with 5 bases between. CDR3 DNA: TGCAGTGCTAGTCCAAATGGCTACACCTTC. Its protein product is CSASPNGYTF.

The chain recombines TRBV6-5 with TRBJ1-1; no clear D gene. Germline CDR1 and CDR2: MNHEY and SVGAGI. There are 13 residues in the CDR3. V was pared by 6 bases and J by 1 base, with 9 bases between. The CDR3 spells CASSRQKNTEAFF. The CDR3 DNA reads TGTGCCAGCAGCCGGCAGAAGAACACTGAAGCTTTCTTT.

The V gene is TRBV6-1, the J gene TRBJ2-1, with unresolved D. The CDR3 has 11 amino acids. With 6 bases removed from V and 4 bases from J, the gap between germline ends came to 4 bases. The germline CDR1 and CDR2 sequences are MNHNS and SASEGT. The CDR3 sequence is CASRFYNEQFF. The CDR3, as DNA: TGTGCCAGCAGGTTTTACAATGAGCAGTTCTTC.

The chain combines TRBV7-9 with TRBJ2-7; tentative D call: TRBD2 (5 bases). The CDR3 loop spans 12 amino acids. Germline CDR1 reads SEHNR; CDR2 reads FQNEAQ (reference sequence). V was trimmed by 5 bases and J by 3 bases, leaving 8 bases between them. The CDR3 protein is CASSRTSYEQYF. The CDR3 coding sequence is TGTGCCAGCAGCCGTACTAGCTACGAGCAGTACTTC.

The rearrangement uses TRBV7-8 and TRBJ2-4; D not resolved. CDR3 length equals 12 residues. V gave up 1 base and J gave up 7 bases, with 5 bases separating them. The germline V gene has CDR1 SGHVS and CDR2 FQNEAQ. The DNA for the CDR3 is TGTGCCAGCAGCTTAGTTGATAACATTCAGTACTTC. Translating it yields CASSLVDNIQYF.

This clone appeared once. The chain employs TRBV7-6 and TRBJ2-1, with 15 bases lining up with TRBD2. CDR3 length equals 20 residues. CDR1 SGHVS and CDR2 FNYEAQ come from the germline V gene. J was trimmed by 2 bases and V by 5 bases; bases with no gene match: 13. The CDR3 spells CASSLQPGLAGGLAYNEQFF. CDR3 coding DNA: TGTGCCAGCAGCCTCCAACCGGGACTAGCGGGGGGCCTGGCCTACAATGAGCAGTTCTTC.

The CDR3 protein is CAFWTGNSPLHF. In nucleotides, the CDR3 is TGTGCCTTTTGGACAGGCAATTCACCCCTCCACTTT. V is TRBV30 and J is TRBJ1-6, with 7 bases lining up with TRBD1. Germline V CDR1 and CDR2: GTSNPN, SVGIG (reference sequence). J was trimmed by 7 bases and V by 7 bases; bases with no gene match: 4. This CDR3 has 12 residues.

V gene TRBV18 combines with J gene TRBJ1-2; weak D call: TRBD1 (5 bases). The V gene's germline CDR1 is KGHSH and CDR2 LQKENI. V dropped 6 bases and J dropped 2 bases, with 13 bases sitting between them. The CDR3 spans 14 residues. The CDR3 DNA sequence: TGTGCCAGCTCGCCCCTTGCAGGGAACTATGGCTACACCTTC. This translates into CASSPLAGNYGYTF.